A selection of T cell receptor beta chains follows, all from one sample in a study of CD8 T cells in Susac syndrome. Using its own MiXCR run on the immunoSEQ multiplex PCR reads, TCRdb lists one record per CDR3 protein. The data hold 150,000 to 250,000 distinct CDR3 sequences, with 90% to 95% observed a single time. The source material was CD4+ T cells from PBMCs. The receptors here all came from a human donor with multiple sclerosis. Both conserved end residues are part of each CDR3. The order of the fields is V gene, clone size, D gene, J gene, CDR3 protein, CDR3 DNA. A D gene is named only where the DNA matches it firmly. Clone size is not always given. Where it is, it says once, few, many or a class for expanded clones.

v_gene: TRBV5-1; abundance: NA; d_gene: NA; j_gene: TRBJ1-1; CDR3aa: CASSLEAGANTEAFF; CDR3nt: TGCGCCAGCAGCTTGGAGGCAGGGGCGAACACTGAAGCTTTCTTT
v_gene: TRBV25-1; abundance: NA; d_gene: TRBD2; j_gene: TRBJ2-2; CDR3aa: CASSVREGAGELFF; CDR3nt: TGTGCCAGCAGTGTGAGGGAGGGCGCCGGGGAGCTGTTTTTT
v_gene: TRBV11-2; abundance: NA; d_gene: TRBD2; j_gene: TRBJ2-1; CDR3aa: CASSSLRGRKSEQFF; CDR3nt: TGTGCCAGCAGCTCCCTGCGCGGGAGGAAGAGTGAGCAGTTCTTC
v_gene: TRBV28; abundance: once; d_gene: NA; j_gene: TRBJ2-1; CDR3aa: CASRLSYNEQFF; CDR3nt: TGTGCCAGCAGGCTCTCCTACAATGAGCAGTTCTTC
v_gene: TRBV18; abundance: NA; d_gene: NA; j_gene: TRBJ1-1; CDR3aa: CASSRREPPEAFF; CDR3nt: TGTGCCAGCTCCCGCCGGGAACCGCCCGAAGCTTTCTTT
v_gene: TRBV20-1; abundance: NA; d_gene: NA; j_gene: TRBJ2-1; CDR3aa: CSARDTDNEQFF; CDR3nt: TGCAGTGCTAGAGACACAGACAATGAGCAGTTCTTC
v_gene: TRBV5-1; abundance: NA; d_gene: TRBD1; j_gene: TRBJ2-1; CDR3aa: CASSLDRGFGNEQFF; CDR3nt: TGCGCCAGCAGTTTGGACAGGGGGTTTGGCAATGAGCAGTTCTTC
v_gene: TRBV4-1; abundance: NA; d_gene: NA; j_gene: TRBJ2-2; CDR3aa: CASSRAGVPGELFF; CDR3nt: TGCGCCAGCAGCCGAGCTGGGGTCCCCGGGGAGCTGTTTTTT
v_gene: TRBV9; abundance: NA; d_gene: TRBD1; j_gene: TRBJ2-5; CDR3aa: CASSVAGTVVETQYF; CDR3nt: TGTGCCAGCAGCGTCGCCGGGACAGTGGTCGAGACCCAGTACTTC
v_gene: TRBV6-5; abundance: NA; d_gene: TRBD1; j_gene: TRBJ1-6; CDR3aa: CASSWARQGGSPLHF; CDR3nt: TGTGCCAGCAGTTGGGCTAGACAGGGGGGATCACCCCTCCACTTT
v_gene: TRBV3-1; abundance: NA; d_gene: NA; j_gene: TRBJ2-4; CDR3aa: CASNSHGDIQYF; CDR3nt: TGTGCCAGCAACAGCCATGGGGACATTCAGTACTTC
v_gene: TRBV19; abundance: NA; d_gene: NA; j_gene: TRBJ2-1; CDR3aa: CASSGSRQAYNEQFF; CDR3nt: TGTGCCAGTAGTGGATCCCGACAGGCCTACAATGAGCAGTTCTTC
v_gene: TRBV25-1; abundance: NA; d_gene: NA; j_gene: TRBJ2-7; CDR3aa: CASSEEGRGGYEQYF; CDR3nt: TGTGCCAGCAGTGAAGAGGGCAGGGGTGGCTACGAGCAGTACTTC
v_gene: TRBV18; abundance: NA; d_gene: TRBD1; j_gene: TRBJ2-7; CDR3aa: CASSSGTAYEQYF; CDR3nt: TGTGCCAGCTCATCCGGGACAGCCTACGAGCAGTACTTC
v_gene: TRBV10-3; abundance: NA; d_gene: TRBD2; j_gene: TRBJ2-7; CDR3aa: CAISVRAGASTYEQYF; CDR3nt: TGTGCCATCAGCGTCCGAGCGGGAGCGTCCACCTACGAGCAGTACTTC
v_gene: TRBV2; abundance: NA; d_gene: TRBD1; j_gene: TRBJ1-2; CDR3aa: CASSNTGQGYYGYTF; CDR3nt: TGTGCCAGCAGCAACACGGGACAGGGATACTATGGCTACACCTTC
v_gene: TRBV19; abundance: NA; d_gene: NA; j_gene: TRBJ1-2; CDR3aa: CASSRSVQNYGYTF; CDR3nt: TGTGCCAGTAGTCGTTCCGTTCAGAACTATGGCTACACCTTC
v_gene: TRBV9; abundance: few; d_gene: NA; j_gene: TRBJ2-1; CDR3aa: CASSVGGSYNEQFF; CDR3nt: TGTGCCAGCAGCGTTGGGGGATCCTACAATGAGCAGTTCTTC
v_gene: TRBV18; abundance: NA; d_gene: TRBD1; j_gene: TRBJ2-7; CDR3aa: CASSPPVGQGMDEQYF; CDR3nt: TGTGCCAGCTCACCACCGGTGGGACAGGGGATGGACGAGCAGTACTTC
v_gene: TRBV2; abundance: NA; d_gene: NA; j_gene: TRBJ2-2; CDR3aa: CASIPQGGTGELFF; CDR3nt: TGTGCCAGCATACCCCAGGGTGGCACCGGGGAGCTGTTTTTT
v_gene: TRBV15; abundance: NA; d_gene: NA; j_gene: TRBJ1-2; CDR3aa: CATWAINYGYTF; CDR3nt: TGTGCCACCTGGGCGATTAACTATGGCTACACCTTC
v_gene: TRBV29-1; abundance: once; d_gene: NA; j_gene: TRBJ1-2; CDR3aa: CSGWEGDYGYTF; CDR3nt: TGCAGCGGGTGGGAGGGGGACTATGGCTACACCTTC
v_gene: TRBV3-1; abundance: NA; d_gene: TRBD1; j_gene: TRBJ2-5; CDR3aa: CASSQNPGQGTTQYF; CDR3nt: TGTGCCAGCAGCCAAAACCCGGGACAGGGGACGACCCAGTACTTC
v_gene: TRBV27; abundance: NA; d_gene: TRBD2; j_gene: TRBJ2-5; CDR3aa: CASRQAGVGTQYF; CDR3nt: TGTGCCAGCCGTCAGGCGGGAGTGGGGACCCAGTACTTC
v_gene: TRBV5-1; abundance: NA; d_gene: NA; j_gene: TRBJ2-7; CDR3aa: CASSLAPGEYEQYF; CDR3nt: TGCGCCAGCAGCTTGGCCCCAGGGGAGTACGAGCAGTACTTC
v_gene: TRBV18; abundance: NA; d_gene: NA; j_gene: TRBJ2-7; CDR3aa: CASSRYSNSYEQYF; CDR3nt: TGTGCCAGCTCACGCTACAGCAACTCCTACGAGCAGTACTTC
v_gene: TRBV20-1; abundance: NA; d_gene: NA; j_gene: TRBJ2-1; CDR3aa: CSAPAWGPNNEQFF; CDR3nt: TGCAGTGCCCCAGCGTGGGGGCCCAACAATGAGCAGTTCTTC
v_gene: TRBV2; abundance: NA; d_gene: NA; j_gene: TRBJ2-7; CDR3aa: CASSDVFNYEQYF; CDR3nt: TGTGCCAGCAGTGATGTTTTCAACTACGAGCAGTACTTC
v_gene: TRBV24-1; abundance: NA; d_gene: TRBD2; j_gene: TRBJ2-1; CDR3aa: CATSDFRASGSYNEQFF; CDR3nt: TGTGCCACCAGTGATTTTCGGGCTAGCGGTTCCTACAATGAGCAGTTCTTC